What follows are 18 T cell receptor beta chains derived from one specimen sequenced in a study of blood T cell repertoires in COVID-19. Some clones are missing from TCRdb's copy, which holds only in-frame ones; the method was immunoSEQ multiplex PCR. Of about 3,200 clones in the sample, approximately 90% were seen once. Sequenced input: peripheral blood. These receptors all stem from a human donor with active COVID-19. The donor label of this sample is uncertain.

The CDR3 region is CAIRQGMHTEAFF. DNA of the CDR3: TGTGCCATCAGGCAGGGGATGCACACTGAAGCTTTCTTT. The rearrangement uses TRBV10-3 and TRBJ1-1, with D tentatively TRBD1 (6 bases). There are 13 residues in the CDR3. Germline V CDR1 and CDR2: ENHRY, SYGVKD. With 6 bases removed from V and 3 bases from J, the gap between germline ends came to 11 bases.

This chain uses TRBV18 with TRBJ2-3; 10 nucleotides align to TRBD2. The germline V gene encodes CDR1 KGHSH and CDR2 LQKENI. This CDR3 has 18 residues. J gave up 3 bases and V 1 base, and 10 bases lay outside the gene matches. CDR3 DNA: TGTGCCAGCTCACCACGGCGTTCTAGCGGGGGAATAACAGATACGCAGTATTTT. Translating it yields CASSPRRSSGGITDTQYF.

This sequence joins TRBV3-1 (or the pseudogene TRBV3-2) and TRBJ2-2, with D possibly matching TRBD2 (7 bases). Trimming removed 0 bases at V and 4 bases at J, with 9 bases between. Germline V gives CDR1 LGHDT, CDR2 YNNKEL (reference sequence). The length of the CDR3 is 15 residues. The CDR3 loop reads CASSQEGGPTGELFF. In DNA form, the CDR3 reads TGTGCCAGCAGCCAAGAGGGGGGGCCCACCGGGGAGCTGTTTTTT.

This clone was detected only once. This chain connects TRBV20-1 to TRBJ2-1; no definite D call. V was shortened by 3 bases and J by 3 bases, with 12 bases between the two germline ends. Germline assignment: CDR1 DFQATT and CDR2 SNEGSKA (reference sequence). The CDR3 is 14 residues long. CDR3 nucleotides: TGCAGTGCTAGTCTCTCCCTCGGCTACAATGAGCAGTTCTTC. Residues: CSASLSLGYNEQFF.

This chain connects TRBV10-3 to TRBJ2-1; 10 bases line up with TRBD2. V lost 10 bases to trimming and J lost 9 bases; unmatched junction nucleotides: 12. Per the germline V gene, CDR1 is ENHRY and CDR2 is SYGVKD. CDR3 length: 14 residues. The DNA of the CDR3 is TGTGCCACCAACCCCCAGCGGGAGGGGGGTGAGCAGTTCTTC. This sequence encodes CATNPQREGGEQFF.

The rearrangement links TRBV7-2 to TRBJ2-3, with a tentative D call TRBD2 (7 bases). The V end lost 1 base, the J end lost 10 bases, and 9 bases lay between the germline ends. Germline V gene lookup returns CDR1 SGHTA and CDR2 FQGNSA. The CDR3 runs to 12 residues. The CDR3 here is CASSLGGGPQYF. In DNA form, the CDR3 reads TGTGCCAGCAGCTTAGGGGGGGGCCCGCAGTATTTT.

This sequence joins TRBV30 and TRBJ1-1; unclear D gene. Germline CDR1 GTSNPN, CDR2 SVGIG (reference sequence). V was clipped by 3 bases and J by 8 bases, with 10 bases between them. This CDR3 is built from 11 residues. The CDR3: CAWSQAREAFF. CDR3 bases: TGTGCCTGGAGCCAGGCTCGGGAAGCTTTCTTT. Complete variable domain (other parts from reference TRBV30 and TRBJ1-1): SQTIHQWPATLVQPVGSPLSLECTVEGTSNPNLYWYRQAAGRGLQLLFYSVGIGQISSEVPQNLSASRPQDRQFILSSKKLLLSDSGFYLCAWSQAREAFFGQGTRLTVV.

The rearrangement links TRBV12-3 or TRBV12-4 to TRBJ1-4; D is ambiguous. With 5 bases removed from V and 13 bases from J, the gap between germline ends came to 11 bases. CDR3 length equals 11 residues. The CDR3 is CASSTGTPLFF. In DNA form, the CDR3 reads TGTGCCAGCAGTACGGGAACACCACTGTTTTTT.

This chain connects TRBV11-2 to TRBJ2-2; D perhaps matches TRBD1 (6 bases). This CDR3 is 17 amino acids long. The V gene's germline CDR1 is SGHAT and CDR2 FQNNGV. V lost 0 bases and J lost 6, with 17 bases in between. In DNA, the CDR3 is TGTGCCAGCAGCTTAGATTGGCAGGGACACTTATCCGGGGAGCTGTTTTTT. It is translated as CASSLDWQGHLSGELFF.

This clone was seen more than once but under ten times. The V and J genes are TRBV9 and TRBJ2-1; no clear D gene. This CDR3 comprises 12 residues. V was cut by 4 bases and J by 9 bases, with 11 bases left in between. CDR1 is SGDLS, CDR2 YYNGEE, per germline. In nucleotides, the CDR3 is TGTGCCAGCAGCAATACTGCCGGTGAGCAGTTCTTC. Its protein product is CASSNTAGEQFF. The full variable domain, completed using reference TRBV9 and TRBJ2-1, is DSGVTQTPKHLITATGQRVTLRCSPRSGDLSVYWYQQSLDQGLQFLIQYYNGEERAKGNILERFSAQQFPDLHSELNLSSLELGDSALYFCASSNTAGEQFFGPGTRLTVL.

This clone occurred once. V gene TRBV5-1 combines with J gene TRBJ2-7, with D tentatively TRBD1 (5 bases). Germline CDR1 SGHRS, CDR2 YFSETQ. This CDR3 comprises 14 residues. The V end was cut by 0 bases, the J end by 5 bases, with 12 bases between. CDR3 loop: CASSLAAGYDEQYV. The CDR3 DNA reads TGCGCCAGCAGCTTGGCGGCAGGGTACGACGAGCAGTACGTC.

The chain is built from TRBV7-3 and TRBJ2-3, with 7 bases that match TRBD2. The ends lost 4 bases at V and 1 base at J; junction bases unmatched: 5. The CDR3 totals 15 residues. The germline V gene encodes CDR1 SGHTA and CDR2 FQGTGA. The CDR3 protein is CASSYGRVGTDTQYF. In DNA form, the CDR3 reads TGTGCCAGCAGCTATGGGAGGGTGGGCACAGATACGCAGTATTTT.

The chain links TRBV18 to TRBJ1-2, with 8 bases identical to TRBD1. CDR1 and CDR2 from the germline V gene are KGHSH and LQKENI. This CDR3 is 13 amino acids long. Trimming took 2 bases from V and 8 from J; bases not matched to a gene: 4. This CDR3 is CASSPNRGNGYTF. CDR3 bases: TGTGCCAGCTCACCAAACAGGGGGAACGGCTACACCTTC.

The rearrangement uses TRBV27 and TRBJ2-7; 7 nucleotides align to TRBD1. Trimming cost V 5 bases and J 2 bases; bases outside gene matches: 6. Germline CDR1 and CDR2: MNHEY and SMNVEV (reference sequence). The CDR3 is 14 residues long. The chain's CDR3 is CASSPGTVAYEQYF. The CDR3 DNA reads TGTGCCAGCAGTCCGGGGACAGTAGCCTACGAGCAGTACTTC.

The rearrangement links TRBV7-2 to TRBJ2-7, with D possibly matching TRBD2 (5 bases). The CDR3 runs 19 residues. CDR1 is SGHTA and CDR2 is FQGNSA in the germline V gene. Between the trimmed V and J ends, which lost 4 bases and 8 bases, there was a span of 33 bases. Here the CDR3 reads CASSCGWEWSLPRLRKQYV. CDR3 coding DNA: TGTGCCAGCAGCTGTGGATGGGAGTGGAGCTTACCTCGTCTCCGTAAGCAGTACGTC.

The CDR3 loop reads CASSPDRNQPQHF. As DNA, the CDR3 is TGTGCCAGCAGCCCGGACAGGAATCAGCCCCAGCATTTT. This chain connects TRBV6-5 to TRBJ1-5; TRBD1 agrees at 7 bases. This CDR3 has 13 residues. The V gene's germline CDR1 is MNHEY and CDR2 SVGAGI. J gave up 4 bases and V 6 bases, and 3 bases lay outside the gene matches.

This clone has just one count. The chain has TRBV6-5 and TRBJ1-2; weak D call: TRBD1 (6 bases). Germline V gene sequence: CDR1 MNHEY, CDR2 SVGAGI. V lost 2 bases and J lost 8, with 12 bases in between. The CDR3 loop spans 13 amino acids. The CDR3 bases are TGTGCCAGCAGTTACGACAGGATTGAGGGCTACACCTTC. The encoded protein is CASSYDRIEGYTF.

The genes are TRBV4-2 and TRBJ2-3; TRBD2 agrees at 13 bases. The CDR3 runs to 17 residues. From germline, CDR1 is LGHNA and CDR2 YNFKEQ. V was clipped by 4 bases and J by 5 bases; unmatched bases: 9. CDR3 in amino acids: CASSPRTSGSLRDTQYF. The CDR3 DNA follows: TGTGCCAGCAGCCCGCGGACTAGCGGGAGTTTGAGAGATACGCAGTATTTT.